This TCR beta chain was found in a study of T cell responses to AZD1222 COVID-19 vaccine. V gave up 8 bases and J gave up 3 bases; unmatched junction bases: 4. Germline V gene data show CDR1 as SNHLY and CDR2 as FYNNEI. This CDR3 is built from 14 residues. Regarding the study as a whole: Baseline seropositivity characterized only six AZD1222 recipients. There were repertoire samples only from the period after the peak T cell response.

The protocol was immunoSEQ multiplex PCR, while the TCRdb copy is restricted to in-frame clones and leaves out a portion. The repertoire holds approximately 210,000 clones, about 94% seen once, with around 1.7% in the top ten. A word on this clone: Its antigen is currently unknown.

Sequenced material: peripheral blood, taken 28 days after the second dose of the MenACWY control vaccine. V is TRBV2 and J is TRBJ1-2, with 12 bases identical to TRBD1. This sequence originates from an adult who received the MenACWY meningococcal vaccine as a control. The CDR3, as DNA: TGTGCCAGCCTTGGGACAGGGGGCTACTATGGCTACACCTTC. Residues: CASLGTGGYYGYTF.